The present T cell receptor (beta chain) was sequenced within a study of identical twins. General study results and limits: Carriage of fewer insertions was seen in abundant cord blood beta clonotypes, whereas memory repertoires showed none. Excess low generation probability was seen in twin-shared out-of-frame alpha sequences. It was out-of-frame TCR alpha sharing in monozygotic twins that models underestimated.

Using its own MiXCR run on the 5' RACE reads, TCRdb lists one record per CDR3 protein. The sample lists just over 450,000 distinct CDR3 sequences, approximately 14% occurring once. This CDR3 spans 14 amino acids. The ends were cut back, 0 bases at V and 5 bases at J, with 10 bases in the middle. In germline, CDR1 is LGHNA, CDR2 YNFKEQ. This clonotype was counted a few times. No antigen is known for it. The sample was also reused in another study, on yellow fever vaccine responses in identical twins.

The V gene is TRBV4-2, the J gene TRBJ2-5; D possibly corresponds to TRBD2 (5 bases). The specimen was CD4+ T cells sorted from blood. This clonotype was obtained from a woman under 30 in good health. DNA of the CDR3: TGTGCCAGCAGCCAAGAAACTAGAGAGGAGACCCAGTACTTC. Amino acid sequence: CASSQETREETQYF.